Presented here are 25 T cell receptor beta chains from one specimen sequenced in a study of cytomegalovirus exposure and HLA in healthy donors. Primers: 60 Vbeta forward and 13 Jbeta reverse. Clones were sequenced by immunoSEQ multiplex PCR, and TCRdb holds only the in-frame ones, with some missing. Here the sample spans 95,000 or so clones, 81% being singletons. The sequencing sample was made of PBMCs. These receptors were taken from a woman aged 70-85 years in good health and CMV-seropositive.

The CDR3 is CASSLLGAGGETQYF. DNA for the CDR3: TGTGCCAGCAGCTTACTCGGCGCGGGAGGTGAGACCCAGTACTTC. V and J are TRBV7-2 and TRBJ2-5; 8 nucleotides agree with TRBD2. CDR3 length: 15 amino acids. Germline V gene sequence: CDR1 SGHTA, CDR2 FQGNSA. V trimming: 2 bases; J trimming: 5 bases; junction bases outside the gene matches: 7. Based on the CDR3 plus reference TRBV7-2 and TRBJ2-5, the full variable domain is GAGVSQSPSNKVTEKGKDVELRCDPISGHTALYWYRQSLGQGLEFLIYFQGNSAPDKSGLPSDRFSAERTGGSVSTLTIQRTQQEDSAVYLCASSLLGAGGETQYFGPGTRLLVL.

The chain links TRBV19 to TRBJ2-6; D may be TRBD2 (5 bases). CDR1 is LNHDA and CDR2 is SQIVND in the germline V gene (reference sequence). V was shortened by 8 bases and J by 0 bases, with 17 bases between the two germline ends. This CDR3 has 17 amino acids. CDR3: CASRLVGVPSGANVLTF. CDR3 in DNA: TGTGCCAGTCGGCTGGTGGGAGTTCCCTCTGGGGCCAACGTCCTGACTTTC.

The rearrangement links TRBV14 to TRBJ2-2, with 7 nucleotides matching TRBD1. The trim removed 2 bases at V and 6 bases at J, leaving 9 bases unmatched. CDR3 size: 16 residues. The germline V gene has CDR1 SGHDN and CDR2 FVKESK. In nucleotides, the CDR3 is TGTGCCAGCAGCCAATTGTCGGTGACAGGGTCCGGGGAGCTGTTTTTT. Protein sequence: CASSQLSVTGSGELFF. The full variable domain, its missing parts supplied by reference TRBV14 and TRBJ2-2, is EAGVTQFPSHSVIEKGQTVTLRCDPISGHDNLYWYRRVMGKEIKFLLHFVKESKQDESGMPNNRFLAERTGGTYSTLKVQPAELEDSGVYFCASSQLSVTGSGELFFGEGSRLTVL.

V is TRBV2 and J is TRBJ1-3; possible D gene TRBD1, 5 bases. Trimming pared 4 bases from V and 0 bases from J, leaving 13 bases between. The CDR3 length is 16 residues. Germline lookup yields CDR1 SNHLY and CDR2 FYNNEI. The CDR3 DNA follows: TGTGCCAGCAGTGGTCGAACAGGATCCTCTGGAAACACCATATATTTT. As protein: CASSGRTGSSGNTIYF.

This sequence joins TRBV29-1 and TRBJ1-2, with 7 nucleotides matching TRBD1. The CDR3 totals 15 residues. Trimming cost V 1 base and J 5 bases; bases outside gene matches: 10. Looked up from germline, CDR1 is SQVTM and CDR2 is ANQGSEA. CDR3 in amino acids: CSVEAGRTQGYGYTF. The CDR3 nucleotides are TGCAGCGTTGAAGCAGGACGCACACAGGGGTATGGCTACACCTTC. The entire variable domain, with the rest obtained from reference TRBV29-1 and TRBJ1-2, is as follows: SAVISQKPSRDICQRGTSLTIQCQVDSQVTMMFWYRQQPGQSLTLIATANQGSEATYESGFVIDKFPISRPNLTFSTLTVSNMSPEDSSIYLCSVEAGRTQGYGYTFGSGTRLTVV.

The chain has TRBV5-1 and TRBJ2-1; 9 nucleotides align to TRBD2. Germline trimming cut 3 bases from V and 1 base from J; bases unmatched to any gene: 8. Germline lookup yields CDR1 SGHRS and CDR2 YFSETQ. The CDR3 sequence is 17 residues long. CDR3 in DNA: TGCGCCAGCAGCTCGGGACTAGCAGACCTGTCCTACAATGAGCAGTTCTTC. It yields the protein CASSSGLADLSYNEQFF.

This clone was recorded only once. CDR3 sequence (DNA): TGTGCCAGCAGCTTATCACAGGGAGATTACGCAGATACGCAGTATTTT. It encodes CASSLSQGDYADTQYF. The chain employs TRBV11-3 and TRBJ2-3, with D possibly matching TRBD1 (6 bases). Trimming removed 2 bases from V and 4 bases from J, with 16 bases in between. CDR3 length: 16 amino acids. Germline V gives CDR1 SGHNT, CDR2 YENEEA.

The V call is TRBV27, the J call TRBJ2-7, with TRBD1 matching 7 bases. V lost 5 bases to trimming and J lost 0 bases; unmatched junction nucleotides: 4. The CDR3 extends over 14 amino acids. CDR1 and CDR2 (germline): MNHEY, SMNVEV (reference sequence). CDR3 protein: CASSRTGLSYEQYF. Here the CDR3 DNA reads TGTGCCAGCAGTAGGACAGGTCTCTCCTACGAGCAGTACTTC.

The chain links TRBV6-5 to TRBJ2-5, with 8 positions matching TRBD2. Germline CDR1 MNHEY, CDR2 SVGAGI. The CDR3 is made up of 14 amino acids. The junction had 5 bases not matched to a gene; V was cut back by 4 bases and J by 4 bases. CDR3 DNA: TGTGCCAGCAGTTCGCAAGCGGGAGCAGAGACCCAGTACTTC. Protein: CASSSQAGAETQYF.

The chain links TRBV9 to TRBJ2-7, with 13 positions matching TRBD2. Germline lookup yields CDR1 SGDLS and CDR2 YYNGEE. There are 15 residues in the CDR3. Trimming took 1 base from V and 7 from J; bases not matched to a gene: 5. The CDR3 reads CASSVTSGRAEEQYF. The CDR3 DNA sequence: TGTGCCAGCAGCGTAACTAGCGGGAGGGCGGAGGAGCAGTACTTC.

This clone was observed a few times. The chain combines TRBV6-5 with TRBJ1-1, with D tentatively TRBD1 (6 bases). Germline values: CDR1 MNHEY, CDR2 SVGAGI. Trimming left V 0 bases short and J 3 bases short, with 11 bases between. This CDR3 has 15 residues. The CDR3 DNA reads as TGTGCCAGCAGTTACTCATGGTCAGGGGACACTGAAGCTTTCTTT. Amino acids: CASSYSWSGDTEAFF.

This sequence joins TRBV5-1 and TRBJ2-1, with 9 bases lining up with TRBD2. CDR1 and CDR2 (germline): SGHRS, YFSETQ. V shed 0 bases, J shed 7 bases, and the junction held 5 bases outside the gene matches. CDR3 length equals 15 residues. The CDR3 region has the DNA TGCGCCAGCAGCTTGGCGGCTAGCGGGATAAATGAGCAGTTCTTC. Residues: CASSLAASGINEQFF.

The chain carries TRBV6-6 and TRBJ2-3, with TRBD2 matching over 11 bases. The CDR3 covers 15 residues. Germline-derived CDR1 and CDR2 are MNHNY and SVGAGI (reference sequence). Unmatched junction bases numbered 3, after V lost 6 bases and J lost 1 base. The CDR3 DNA follows: TGTGCCAGCAGACTAGCGGGAGTGGGCACAGATACGCAGTATTTT. Translated, it gives CASRLAGVGTDTQYF.

V gene TRBV14 combines with J gene TRBJ2-3; D perhaps matches TRBD2 (6 bases). This CDR3 has 16 amino acids. V shed 3 bases and J shed 4 bases, with 17 bases lying between them. CDR1 and CDR2 (germline): SGHDN, FVKESK. The CDR3 sequence is CASSHYSGSIPDTQYF. The CDR3 DNA is TGTGCCAGCAGCCACTATAGCGGCTCAATACCAGATACGCAGTATTTT.

This clone was detected only once. V and J are TRBV5-1 and TRBJ1-2, with unresolved D. V was cut by 4 bases and J by 0 bases, with 16 bases left in between. The CDR3 is 16 residues long. Looked up from germline, CDR1 is SGHRS and CDR2 is YFSETQ. CDR3 coding DNA: TGCGCCAGCAGCCCCTTGCGGGGAGCGACTAACTATGGCTACACCTTC. Protein sequence: CASSPLRGATNYGYTF.

This rearrangement joins TRBV5-4 to TRBJ2-7, with 7 positions matching TRBD2. CDR1 and CDR2 from the germline V gene are SGHNT and YYREEE (reference sequence). V trimming: 5 bases; J trimming: 2 bases; junction bases outside the gene matches: 7. The CDR3 length is 14 residues. The chain's CDR3 is CASSLSGSTYEQYF. The CDR3 nucleotides are TGTGCCAGCAGTCTTAGCGGGTCTACCTACGAGCAGTACTTC. Full variable domain (missing parts from reference TRBV5-4 and TRBJ2-7): ETGVTQSPTHLIKTRGQQVTLRCSSQSGHNTVSWYQQALGQGPQFIFQYYREEENGRGNFPPRFSGLQFPNYSSELNVNALELDDSALYLCASSLSGSTYEQYFGPGTRLTVT.

This clone was seen only a few times. The chain recombines TRBV5-1 with TRBJ1-3; D possibly corresponds to TRBD1 (5 bases). V gave up 4 bases and J gave up 1 base, with 9 bases separating them. CDR3 length: 14 amino acids. Germline CDR1 reads SGHRS; CDR2 reads YFSETQ. In DNA form, the CDR3 reads TGCGCCAGCAGCCCGGGGGGATCTGGAAACACCATATATTTT. It encodes CASSPGGSGNTIYF.

CDR3 residues: CASSFSTAFQNIQYF. The CDR3 coding sequence is TGTGCCAGCAGCTTTTCGACAGCGTTTCAAAACATTCAGTACTTC. The chain is built from TRBV7-9 and TRBJ2-4; possible D gene TRBD1, 5 bases. CDR1 is SEHNR, CDR2 FQNEAQ, per germline (reference sequence). V was trimmed by 3 bases and J by 5 bases, leaving 14 bases between them. The CDR3 is 15 amino acids.

The J gene is TRBJ2-5, the V gene TRBV2; D gene ambiguous. From germline, CDR1 is SNHLY and CDR2 FYNNEI. This CDR3 region has 12 residues. Trimming stripped 7 bases from V and 1 base from J, with 7 bases between. The CDR3 region is CASNPSQETQYF. CDR3 in DNA: TGTGCCAGCAATCCTAGCCAAGAGACCCAGTACTTC.

J is TRBJ2-1 and V is TRBV5-1; possible D gene TRBD1, 6 bases. Germline values: CDR1 SGHRS, CDR2 YFSETQ. CDR3 length: 15 residues. Trimming removed 5 bases at V and 4 bases at J, with 16 bases between. The CDR3 DNA is TGCGCCAGCAGTCGCTCGGGACAAGCTTACAATGAGCAGTTCTTC. Translating it yields CASSRSGQAYNEQFF.

The chain has TRBV29-1 and TRBJ1-5; TRBD1 agrees at 12 bases. The CDR3 extends over 17 amino acids. Germline loops: CDR1 SQVTM, CDR2 ANQGSEA. J lost 7 bases, V lost 4 bases, and 14 bases had no gene match. The CDR3 DNA reads TGCAGCGTTGTCCTATCCGGGACAGGGGGCGGCGGGCAGCCCCAGCATTTT. It specifies CSVVLSGTGGGGQPQHF.

This rearrangement joins TRBV5-1 to TRBJ2-1; the match to TRBD1 covers 7 bases. There are 17 residues in the CDR3. The germline gives CDR1 SGHRS, CDR2 YFSETQ. V dropped 6 bases and J dropped 0; count of bases not matched to a gene: 12. The CDR3 reads CASTLHTGDTSYNEQFF. The CDR3 DNA reads TGCGCCAGCACTCTCCATACAGGGGACACCTCCTACAATGAGCAGTTCTTC.

The chain links TRBV6-5 to TRBJ2-7; no firm D call. CDR1 is MNHEY, CDR2 SVGAGI, per germline. V lost 6 bases and J 0 bases, leaving 12 bases between the germline ends. This CDR3 region has 14 residues. This chain's CDR3 is CASSKRMSSYEQYF. In DNA, the CDR3 is TGTGCCAGCAGCAAACGAATGAGCTCCTACGAGCAGTACTTC.

The chain couples TRBV25-1 to TRBJ1-1; 7 bases fit TRBD1. Germline V CDR1 and CDR2: MGHDK, SYGVNS. With V trimmed by 7 bases and J by 6 bases, 11 bases remained unmatched. The CDR3 is 14 residues long. The CDR3 bases are TGTGCCAGCACCCCGACGACAGGGTTTGCTGAAGCTTTCTTT. Translated, it gives CASTPTTGFAEAFF.

This chain joins TRBV4-1 and TRBJ2-7; tentative D call: TRBD1 (5 bases). Trimming cost V 1 base and J 3 bases, with 13 bases left between them. Per the germline V gene, CDR1 is MGHRA and CDR2 is YSYEKL. There are 15 residues in the CDR3. CDR3 amino acids: CASSQGRTQGYEQYF. Written as DNA, the CDR3 is TGCGCCAGCAGCCAAGGCCGGACACAAGGCTACGAGCAGTACTTC.